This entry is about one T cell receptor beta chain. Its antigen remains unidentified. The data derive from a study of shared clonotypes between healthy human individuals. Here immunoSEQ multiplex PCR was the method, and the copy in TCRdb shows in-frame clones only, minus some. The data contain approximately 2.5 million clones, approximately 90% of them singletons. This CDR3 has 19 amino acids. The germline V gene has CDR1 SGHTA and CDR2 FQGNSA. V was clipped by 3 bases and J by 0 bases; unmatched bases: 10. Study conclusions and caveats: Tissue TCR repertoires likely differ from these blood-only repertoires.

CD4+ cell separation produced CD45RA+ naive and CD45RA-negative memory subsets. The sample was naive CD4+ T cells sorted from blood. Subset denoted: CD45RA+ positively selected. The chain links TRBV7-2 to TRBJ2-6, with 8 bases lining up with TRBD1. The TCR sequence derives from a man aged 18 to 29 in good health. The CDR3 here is CASSFGRDRKISGANVLTF. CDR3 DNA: TGTGCCAGCAGCTTTGGCCGGGACAGGAAGATCTCTGGGGCCAACGTCCTGACTTTC.